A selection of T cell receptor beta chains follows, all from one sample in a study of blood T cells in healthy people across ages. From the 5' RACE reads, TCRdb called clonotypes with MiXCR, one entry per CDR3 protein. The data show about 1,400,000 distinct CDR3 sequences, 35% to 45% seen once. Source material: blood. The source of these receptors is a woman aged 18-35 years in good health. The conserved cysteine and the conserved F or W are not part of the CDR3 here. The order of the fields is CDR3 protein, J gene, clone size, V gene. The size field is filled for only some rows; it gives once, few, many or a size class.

ASSPYGVAQY | TRBJ2-7 | - | TRBV12-3/TRBV12-4
ASTSPRGIASEAF | TRBJ1-1 | - | TRBV7-8
ASSQDSLKQGDTEAF | TRBJ1-1 | few | TRBV4-1
ASSLMLADTQY | TRBJ2-3 | few | TRBV12-3/TRBV12-4
ASSYSKQGVTEAF | TRBJ1-1 | few | TRBV6-5
ASSLWGQGNNEQY | - | - | TRBV27
ASSQDGAAGYHYQETQY | TRBJ2-5 | few | TRBV4-1
ASRAGLSYNSPLH | TRBJ1-6 | once | TRBV9
ASSVSGGYEQY | TRBJ2-7 | - | TRBV9
ASSLGTGALNEQF | TRBJ2-1 | many | TRBV18
SAPVQGRNYGYT | TRBJ1-2 | few | TRBV20-1
ASSLPGIIGETQY | TRBJ2-5 | - | TRBV3-1
ASTQVPFMNTEAF | TRBJ1-1 | - | TRBV5-1
ASSPPALLASSYNEQF | TRBJ2-1 | - | TRBV7-8